The rows below give T cell receptor beta chains drawn from one sample of a study of quantifying T cell responses using KT2 cells. TCRdb ran MiXCR on the UMI-ligation and nested PCR reads and lists one entry per CDR3 protein. In the table there are over 40,000 distinct CDR3 sequences, about 9.9% of which are singletons. Sequences were obtained from PBMCs spiked with cells of the T cell clone KT2. These receptors all stem from a human donor. Each CDR3 is given with its conserved first and last residue. Fields, in order: V gene, J gene, CDR3 protein.

TRBV7-9	TRBJ2-7	CASSPGGLWDRAYEQYF
TRBV12-1	TRBJ2-3	CASSFGATSSTDTQYF
TRBV5-4	TRBJ2-5	CASSSGTEETQYF
TRBV6-1	TRBJ2-7	CAGKGGRSAYEQYF
TRBV20-1	TRBJ1-4	CSASLTGAGEKLFF
TRBV25-1	TRBJ2-1	CASRRGSYNEQFF
TRBV29-1	TRBJ2-3	CSVEVASPGWGGSTDTQYF
TRBV20-1	TRBJ1-2	CSASLSIGNYGYTF
TRBV10-3	TRBJ2-1	CAISGVHQSYNEQFF
TRBV25-1	TRBJ2-1	CASSEWGGSPYNEQFF
TRBV4-2	TRBJ2-7	CASSQESAGAYEQYF
TRBV12-3/TRBV12-4	TRBJ1-1	CASSLDGGGTEAFF
TRBV9	TRBJ1-2	CASSPSRDRGRHVRDGYTF
TRBV7-8	TRBJ2-1	CASRESRGGRNEQFF
TRBV27	TRBJ2-7	CASRWDSTYEQYF
TRBV29-1	TRBJ2-2	CSASDRRAGELFF
TRBV20-1	TRBJ2-3	CSASQAGITDTQYF
TRBV5-1	TRBJ2-5	CASSLVGARETQYF
TRBV6-2/TRBV6-3	TRBJ1-6	CASTRKDRNYNSPLHF
TRBV7-9	TRBJ1-1	CASTPLAGGWSTEAFF
TRBV13	TRBJ1-1	CASSSGGGGTEAFF
TRBV29-1	TRBJ2-5	CSVEFPGSTVETQYF
TRBV6-4	TRBJ2-3	CASSVTGQGADTQYF
TRBV5-6	TRBJ2-2	CASSSRPGFAGELFF
TRBV12-3/TRBV12-4	TRBJ2-2	CASSSYPPVGELFF
TRBV27	TRBJ1-6	CASSGRNSYNSPLHF
TRBV10-1	TRBJ2-2	CASRNKRPSLNNTGELFF
TRBV27	TRBJ2-3	CASSLYLAGVSDTQYF
TRBV4-1	TRBJ2-7	CASSQETGGHCEQYF
TRBV9	TRBJ2-3	CASSVGTDTQYF
TRBV4-1	TRBJ1-2	CASSQGGDSYGYTF
TRBV20-1	TRBJ1-5	CSASRHHSNQPQHF
TRBV14	TRBJ2-7	CASSLSRDAEQYF
TRBV11-2	TRBJ2-7	CASSSGQRVEQYF
TRBV5-4	TRBJ1-3	CASSQDGNSGNTIYF
TRBV7-2	TRBJ2-5	CASSLGLAEGQETQYF
TRBV4-3	TRBJ2-3	CASSQSASGMADTQYF
TRBV12-3/TRBV12-4	TRBJ1-6	CASSLNRGGTPLHF
TRBV6-5	TRBJ1-5	CASSPRPSNQPQHF
TRBV25-1	TRBJ2-1	CASQGARFDEQFF
TRBV5-1	TRBJ1-2	CASSLRPGDKSYGYTF
TRBV5-6	TRBJ1-1	CASSLQGDTEAFF
TRBV4-3	TRBJ1-5	CASSPSQNWQYIQPQHF
TRBV2	TRBJ1-2	CASRTDPRMNGYTF
TRBV9	TRBJ1-1	CASSVDVGNTEAFF
TRBV4-3	TRBJ2-1	CASSQVSAGGHDEQFF
TRBV5-4	TRBJ2-2	CASSLGTGDTGELFF
TRBV5-1	TRBJ2-5	CASSLELGQETQYF
TRBV5-4	TRBJ2-1	CASSSPLAGSYNEQFF
TRBV5-4	TRBJ2-5	CASSLQGLEETQYF
TRBV25-1	TRBJ1-4	CASSQGAEEKLFF